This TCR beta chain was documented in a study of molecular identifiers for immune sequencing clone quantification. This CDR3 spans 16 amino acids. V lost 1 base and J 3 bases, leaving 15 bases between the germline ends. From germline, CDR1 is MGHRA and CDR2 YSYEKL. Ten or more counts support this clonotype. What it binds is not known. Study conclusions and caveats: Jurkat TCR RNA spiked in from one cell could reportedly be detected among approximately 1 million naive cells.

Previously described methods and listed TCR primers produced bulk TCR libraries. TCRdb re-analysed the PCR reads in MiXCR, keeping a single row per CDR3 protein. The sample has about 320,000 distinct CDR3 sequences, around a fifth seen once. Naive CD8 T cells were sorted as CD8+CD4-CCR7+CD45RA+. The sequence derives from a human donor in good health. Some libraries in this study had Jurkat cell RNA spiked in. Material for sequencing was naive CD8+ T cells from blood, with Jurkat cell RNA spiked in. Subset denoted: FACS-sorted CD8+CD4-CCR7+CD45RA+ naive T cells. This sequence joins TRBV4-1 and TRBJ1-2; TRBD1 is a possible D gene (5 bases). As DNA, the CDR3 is TGCGCCAGCAGCCAAGTAGGGGTAACAGGTTACTATGGCTACACCTTC. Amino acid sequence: CASSQVGVTGYYGYTF.